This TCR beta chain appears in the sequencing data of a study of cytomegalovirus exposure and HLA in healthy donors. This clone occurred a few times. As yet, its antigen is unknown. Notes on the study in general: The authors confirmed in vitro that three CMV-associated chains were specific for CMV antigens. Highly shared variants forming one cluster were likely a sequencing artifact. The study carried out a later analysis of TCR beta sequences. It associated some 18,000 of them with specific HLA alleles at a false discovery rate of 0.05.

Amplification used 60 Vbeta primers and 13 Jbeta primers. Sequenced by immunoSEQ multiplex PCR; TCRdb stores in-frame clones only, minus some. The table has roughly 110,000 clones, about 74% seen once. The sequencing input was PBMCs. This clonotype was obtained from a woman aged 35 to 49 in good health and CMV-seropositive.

In DNA, the CDR3 is TGTGCCAGCAGCCGACGGGGGGGGACTGAAGCTTTCTTT. Protein sequence: CASSRRGGTEAFF. V is TRBV5-6 and J is TRBJ1-1; D may be TRBD1 (5 bases). The CDR3 totals 13 residues. Germline lookup yields CDR1 SGHDT and CDR2 YYEEEE. V was shortened by 4 bases and J by 5 bases, with 12 bases between the two germline ends.